This T cell receptor (beta chain) was observed in a study of response to subunit inactivated influenza vaccine. Notes on the study in general: The study's authors posited that every seasonal influenza vaccination enlists few new T cells.

With respect to this clonotype: Its antigen is not known.

Germline V lookup: CDR1 SNHLY, CDR2 FYNNEI. V shed 4 bases and J shed 3 bases, with 7 bases lying between them. This CDR3 comprises 12 residues. TCRdb re-called the RT-PCR reads through MiXCR, storing one row per CDR3 protein. The sample has 500,000 to 550,000 distinct CDR3 sequences; 7.6% are singletons. The receptor was isolated from a man between 45 and 75 years old who received an inactivated influenza vaccine. The input for sequencing was PBMCs from blood, taken roughly 24 months after vaccination. The chain is built from TRBV2 and TRBJ2-7; D remains ambiguous. The CDR3 DNA is TGTGCCAGCAGTGCGCTCAACTACGAGCAGTACTTC. Translated: CASSALNYEQYF.